These 18 T cell receptor beta chains were all obtained from the same sample, sequenced in a study of blood T cell repertoires in COVID-19. Repertoires were generated with immunoSEQ multiplex PCR, while TCRdb's copy carries only in-frame clones and drops some. The repertoire has about 260,000 clones, 87% of them found once; the top ten carry about 1.6%. The sample taken for sequencing was peripheral blood. These receptors all come from a middle-aged woman who had recovered from COVID-19.

The rearrangement uses TRBV30 and TRBJ2-7; 8 bases fit TRBD2. V trimming: 0 bases; J trimming: 3 bases; junction bases outside the gene matches: 4. CDR1 is GTSNPN, CDR2 SVGIG, per germline (reference sequence). This CDR3 region has 14 residues. CDR3 loop: CAWSVREGLYEQYF. The CDR3, as DNA: TGTGCCTGGAGTGTACGGGAGGGACTCTACGAGCAGTACTTC.

The chain combines TRBV6-5 with TRBJ1-6, with D possibly TRBD1 on 5 matching bases. This CDR3 comprises 15 residues. CDR1 and CDR2 from the germline V gene are MNHEY and SVGAGI. V shed 4 bases and J shed 6 bases, with 13 bases lying between them. CDR3 sequence reads: CASSLWQGFNSPLHF. As DNA, the CDR3 is TGTGCCAGCAGTTTATGGCAGGGTTTTAATTCACCCCTCCACTTT.

The chain has TRBV15 and TRBJ2-1; D is unclear. The germline V gene encodes CDR1 LNHNV and CDR2 YYDKDF (reference sequence). The ends were cut back, 2 bases at V and 0 bases at J, with 14 bases in the middle. The CDR3 totals 17 residues. The CDR3 DNA reads as TGTGCCACCAGCAGAAAACTCGTTTCGAGCTCCTACAATGAGCAGTTCTTC. It specifies CATSRKLVSSSYNEQFF. Variable domain in full (rest from reference TRBV15 and TRBJ2-1): DAMVIQNPRYQVTQFGKPVTLSCSQTLNHNVMYWYQQKSSQAPKLLFHYYDKDFNNEADTPDNFQSRRPNTSFCFLDIRSPGLGDTAMYLCATSRKLVSSSYNEQFFGPGTRLTVL.

The rearrangement joins TRBV4-1 to TRBJ2-7; 9 nucleotides agree with TRBD2. CDR1 is MGHRA and CDR2 is YSYEKL in the germline V gene. The length of the CDR3 is 16 residues. V lost 3 bases and J lost 2; bases outside the gene matches: 8. In DNA, the CDR3 is TGCGCCAGCAGCCAGTACGGAGCGGGGGGAACCTACGAGCAGTACTTC. Translation gives CASSQYGAGGTYEQYF.

This clone has just one count. Other DNA sequences of this sample code for an identical CDR3. The gene calls are TRBV9 and TRBJ2-7, with TRBD1 identical over 8 bases. This CDR3 region has 14 residues. The germline CDR1 and CDR2 sequences are SGDLS and YYNGEE. J lost 4 bases, V lost 0 bases, and 3 bases had no gene match. CDR3 in amino acids: CASSVGQGAYEQYF. The CDR3 DNA reads TGTGCCAGCAGCGTAGGGCAGGGGGCTTACGAGCAGTACTTC.

Turning to this clone: Additional DNA sequences in this sample encode the identical CDR3. The chain joins TRBV6-5 to TRBJ1-2; D possibly corresponds to TRBD1 (5 bases). The germline V gene encodes CDR1 MNHEY and CDR2 SVGAGI. Deletions cut 0 bases from V and 5 bases from J, with 10 bases between. CDR3 length: 14 residues. The CDR3 sequence: CASSYSPGGYGYTF. CDR3 coding DNA: TGTGCCAGCAGTTACTCACCGGGGGGGTATGGCTACACCTTC.

This clone has more than one count but fewer than ten. The chain combines TRBV27 with TRBJ1-2; the D gene is possibly TRBD1 (5 bases). The germline CDR1 and CDR2 sequences are MNHEY and SMNVEV (reference sequence). The CDR3 runs 13 residues. Trimming took off 3 bases at V and 4 bases at J, with 9 bases between the two ends. The CDR3 loop reads CASSLTAFYGYTF. CDR3 sequence (DNA): TGTGCCAGCAGTTTGACAGCCTTCTATGGCTACACCTTC.

CDR3 nucleotides: TGCAGTGTGCAGGGGAACTATGGCTACACCTTC. This sequence encodes CSVQGNYGYTF. The genes are TRBV20-1 and TRBJ1-2, with D tentatively TRBD1 (6 bases). Germline-derived CDR1 and CDR2 are DFQATT and SNEGSKA (reference sequence). CDR3 length: 11 residues. V was trimmed by 7 bases and J by 2 bases, leaving 8 bases between them.

As concerns this clone: At the DNA level, this CDR3 is encoded by other sequences in the same sample as well. This sequence joins TRBV6-5 and TRBJ1-2; 7 bases line up with TRBD1. The V and J ends lost 6 bases and 2 bases, in that order; junction bases with no gene match: 3. Germline V CDR1 and CDR2: MNHEY, SVGAGI. The CDR3 sequence is 13 residues long. The CDR3 protein is CASRTGRNYGYTF. The CDR3 DNA is TGTGCCAGCAGGACAGGGAGAAACTATGGCTACACCTTC.

This clone was detected only once. V and J are TRBV27 and TRBJ1-5, with D possibly being TRBD1 (5 bases). Trimming pared 3 bases from V and 4 bases from J, leaving 13 bases between. Germline V gene lookup returns CDR1 MNHEY and CDR2 SMNVEV (reference sequence). The CDR3 totals 15 residues. The CDR3 here is CASSFMAGQNQPQHF. The CDR3 bases are TGTGCCAGCAGTTTCATGGCAGGGCAGAATCAGCCCCAGCATTTT.

This clone has a single count. This chain joins TRBV3-1 (or the pseudogene TRBV3-2) and TRBJ2-1; TRBD1 might be the D (6 bases). Trimming pared 1 base from V and 2 bases from J, leaving 9 bases between. Germline values: CDR1 LGHDT, CDR2 YNNKEL (reference sequence). The CDR3 extends over 15 amino acids. CDR3 bases: TGTGCCAGCAGCCAAGGCACAGGGACCTACAATGAGCAGTTCTTC. Amino acids: CASSQGTGTYNEQFF.

This rearrangement joins TRBV20-1 to TRBJ2-3; D may be TRBD1 (5 bases). V was trimmed by 7 bases and J by 8 bases, leaving 13 bases between them. The CDR3 runs 11 residues. Germline V gives CDR1 DFQATT, CDR2 SNEGSKA (reference sequence). CDR3 in amino acids: CSGGQGGTQYF. The CDR3, as DNA: TGCAGTGGAGGTCAGGGCGGTACGCAGTATTTT.

The chain recombines TRBV5-4 with TRBJ1-6; maybe TRBD1 (6 bases). The CDR3 has 15 amino acids. Deletions cut 4 bases from V and 13 bases from J, with 21 bases between. From germline, CDR1 is SGHNT and CDR2 YYREEE (reference sequence). This CDR3 reads CASSPDLAGVFPLHF. Written as DNA, the CDR3 is TGTGCCAGCAGCCCGGATTTGGCAGGGGTGTTCCCCCTCCACTTT.

The genes are TRBV15 and TRBJ1-1, with D perhaps matching TRBD1 (6 bases). CDR1 and CDR2 from the germline V gene are LNHNV and YYDKDF (reference sequence). The CDR3 spans 13 residues. With 0 bases removed from V and 11 bases from J, the gap between germline ends came to 13 bases. The CDR3 DNA sequence: TGTGCCACCAGCAGAGATCGAACAGGGTCGGCTTTCTTT. Its translation: CATSRDRTGSAFF.

This chain joins TRBV4-2 and TRBJ1-1, with unresolved D. CDR3 length equals 15 residues. V shed 4 bases and J shed 0 bases, with 12 bases lying between them. Looked up from germline, CDR1 is LGHNA and CDR2 is YNFKEQ. The CDR3 spells CASSLTGVMNTEAFF. The CDR3 DNA follows: TGTGCCAGCAGCCTTACGGGAGTTATGAACACTGAAGCTTTCTTT.

The chain combines TRBV21-1 with TRBJ1-6; the table's D call of TRBD1 was not tested on the DNA. TRBV21-1 is given as a pseudogene. CDR3 size: 16 residues. CDR3 protein: CASSKGEGHYNSPLHF. DNA of the CDR3: TGTGCCAGCAGCAAAGGAGAAGGACATTATAATTCACCCCTCCACTTT.

The table lists this clone with a count of one. The chain couples TRBV7-9 to TRBJ1-1; 7 positions agree with TRBD1. Germline V CDR1 and CDR2: SEHNR, FQNEAQ (reference sequence). Germline trimming cut 5 bases from V and 11 bases from J; bases unmatched to any gene: 11. This CDR3 is 13 amino acids long. The CDR3 DNA reads TGTGCCAGCAGCCCGGGACAGCGATTTCGGGCTTTCTTT. Translated, it gives CASSPGQRFRAFF.

This chain joins TRBV21-1 and TRBJ1-5; the listed D gene, TRBD1, was not tested against the DNA. TRBV21-1 is classified as a pseudogene. There are 15 residues in the CDR3. The CDR3 bases are TGTGCTAACTCCAAACTGGGCAGGGGTGTTCAGCCCCAGCATTTT. It is translated as CANSKLGRGVQPQHF.